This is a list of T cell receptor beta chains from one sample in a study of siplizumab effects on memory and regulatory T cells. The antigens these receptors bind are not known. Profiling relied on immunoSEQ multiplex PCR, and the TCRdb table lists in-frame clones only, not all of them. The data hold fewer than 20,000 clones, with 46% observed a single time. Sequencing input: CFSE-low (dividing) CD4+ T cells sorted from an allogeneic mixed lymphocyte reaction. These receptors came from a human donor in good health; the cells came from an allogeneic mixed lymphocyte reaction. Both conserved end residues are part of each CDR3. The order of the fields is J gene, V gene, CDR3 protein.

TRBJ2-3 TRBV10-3 CAISGQGARGLSTDTQYF
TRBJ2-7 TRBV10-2 CASSEWGRSYEQYF
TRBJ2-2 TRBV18 CASSPGQALALGELFF
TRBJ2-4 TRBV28 CASSLGGLKNIQYF
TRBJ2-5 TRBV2 CASNLGRTQETQYF
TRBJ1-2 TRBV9 CASSARVDYGYTF
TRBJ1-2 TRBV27 CASSFRVGYGYTF
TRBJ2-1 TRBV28 CASIGPFSDEQFF
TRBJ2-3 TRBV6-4 CATAPRQPPDTQYF
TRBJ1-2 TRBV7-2 CASSLGVGGYYGYTF
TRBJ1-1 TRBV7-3 CASSRTGDSTEAFF
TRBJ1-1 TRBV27 CASSFRGAEAFF
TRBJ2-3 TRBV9 CASSVAWDSGGDTQYF
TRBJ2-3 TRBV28 CASSSSGGTDTQYF
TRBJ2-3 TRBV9 CASSLDTDTQYF
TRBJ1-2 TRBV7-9 CASSVGTPSSGYGYTF
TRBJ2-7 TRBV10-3 CAISEVLSYEQYF
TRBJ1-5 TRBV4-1 CASSPEYSNQPQHF